The clone carrying this TCR beta chain was found a few times. Its antigen is not known. The record originates from a study of early T cells in non-severe SARS-CoV-2 infection. One entry per CDR3 protein results from TCRdb running MiXCR on the 5' RACE reads. Of 25,000 to 35,000 distinct CDR3 sequences listed, roughly 5.4% were seen once; the top ten hold around 3.7%. Broader study findings: Using VDJdb, the matching emphasized anti-spike CD8 responses while missing private and CD4 specificities.

With 5 bases clipped from V and 5 bases from J, the junction kept 8 bases outside the gene matches. This CDR3 comprises 17 residues. The germline gives CDR1 SGHTA, CDR2 FQGTGA. The TCR was taken from an adult who was a healthcare worker with PCR-confirmed SARS-CoV-2 infection or an uninfected control (not recorded which). The sample taken for sequencing was whole blood. The J gene is TRBJ2-5, the V gene TRBV7-3; 16 nucleotides align to TRBD2. CDR3 nucleotide sequence: TGTGCCAGCAGCCCTGGGACTAGCGGGAGGGCCGTGGAGACCCAGTACTTC. Translating it yields CASSPGTSGRAVETQYF. Based on the CDR3 plus reference TRBV7-3 and TRBJ2-5, the full variable domain is GAGVSQTPSNKVTEKGKYVELRCDPISGHTALYWYRQSLGQGPEFLIYFQGTGAADDSGLPNDRFFAVRPEGSVSTLKIQRTERGDSAVYLCASSPGTSGRAVETQYFGPGTRLLVL.